This T cell receptor beta chain emerged from a study of breast tumors, draining lymph nodes, adjacent tissues. Breast cancer patients provided tissue from their axillary draining lymph nodes. Worth noting for this clonotype: Possible read error: a much larger clone is one base away.

Trimming left V 6 bases short and J 3 bases short, with 14 bases between. This CDR3 comprises 14 residues. Germline CDR1 and CDR2: LNHNV and YYDKDF (reference sequence). TCRdb reanalysed the multiplex PCR reads using MiXCR and keeps one entry per CDR3 protein. The sample carries under 250,000 distinct CDR3 sequences, 32% recorded once. This chain joins TRBV15 and TRBJ1-1; no clear D. The receptor was derived from a female donor with breast cancer. Some clones in this sample may be carry-over from other donors' samples. Sequences were obtained from axillary lymph node tissue. CDR3 DNA: TGTGCCACCAGGGTTTGGGGTTCCCACACTGAAGCTTTCTTT. Encoded protein: CATRVWGSHTEAFF. Full variable domain (outside the CDR3, taken from reference TRBV15 and TRBJ1-1): DAMVIQNPRYQVTQFGKPVTLSCSQTLNHNVMYWYQQKSSQAPKLLFHYYDKDFNNEADTPDNFQSRRPNTSFCFLDIRSPGLGDTAMYLCATRVWGSHTEAFFGQGTRLTVV.